These T cell receptor beta chains were read from a single sample in a study of T cell changes during pregnancy in multiple sclerosis. Profiled with immunoSEQ multiplex PCR; TCRdb holds only in-frame clones, not every one. The sample lists around 88,000 clones, about 89% seen once, with more than 2.5% in the top ten. Sequences were derived from peripheral blood, sampled in the first trimester of pregnancy. All receptors derive from a female donor with multiple sclerosis, enrolled in a pregnancy study. The CDR3 runs from the conserved cysteine through the conserved F or W. A D gene is named only where the DNA matches it firmly. Size tells how often a clone was seen (once, few, many) or the class of an expanded clone, and some rows leave it out.

V	J	size	D	CDR3	DNA
TRBV27	TRBJ1-1	.	.	CASWRSNIEAFF	TGTGCCAGCTGGCGGAGTAACATCGAAGCTTTCTTT
TRBV19	TRBJ1-2	.	.	CASSTPREGVYAGYTF	TGTGCCAGTAGTACCCCGAGGGAGGGAGTCTATGCTGGCTACACCTTC
TRBV11-2	TRBJ1-2	.	.	CASSLTYRVRDGYTF	TGTGCCAGCAGCCTGACCTACAGGGTGCGAGATGGCTACACCTTC
TRBV28	TRBJ2-1	.	TRBD2	CASSFLGGSNEQFF	TGTGCCAGCAGTTTTTTAGGCGGGAGCAATGAGCAGTTCTTC
TRBV19	TRBJ2-2	.	.	CASSIGDWTGELFF	TGTGCCAGTAGTATCGGGGATTGGACCGGGGAGCTGTTTTTT
TRBV28	TRBJ2-7	.	TRBD2	CASISSGMGYEQYF	TGTGCCAGCATTTCTAGCGGGATGGGGTACGAGCAGTACTTC
TRBV14	TRBJ1-4	.	TRBD1	CASRPLRGLGEKLFF	TGTGCCAGCAGGCCCCTCAGGGGGCTGGGGGAAAAACTGTTTTTT
TRBV5-1	TRBJ2-2	.	.	CASSFLGENTGELFF	TGCGCCAGCAGCTTTCTAGGAGAGAACACCGGGGAGCTGTTTTTT
TRBV10-2	TRBJ2-7	.	TRBD2	CASRDVLAGLPYEQYF	TGCGCCAGCAGGGATGTACTAGCGGGACTGCCCTACGAGCAGTACTTC
TRBV29-1	TRBJ2-3	.	TRBD2	CSVKERGGTDTQYF	TGCAGCGTTAAGGAGCGGGGGGGCACAGATACGCAGTATTTT
TRBV9	TRBJ2-1	.	TRBD2	CASGGRTHGEQFF	TGTGCCAGCGGCGGGAGGACCCACGGGGAGCAGTTCTTC
TRBV9	TRBJ2-4	.	TRBD1	CASSPRQGNSLAKNIQYF	TGTGCCAGCAGTCCGAGACAGGGAAACTCCTTAGCCAAAAACATTCAGTACTTC
TRBV11-3	TRBJ2-6	.	.	CASSLDGRIVSSGANVLTF	TGTGCCAGCAGCTTAGATGGGAGAATAGTAAGCTCTGGGGCCAACGTCCTGACTTTC
TRBV7-9	TRBJ2-7	.	TRBD2	CASSSGRGYEQYF	TGTGCCAGCAGCTCCGGGAGGGGGTACGAGCAGTACTTC
TRBV4-1	TRBJ2-3	.	TRBD2	CASSQDSGGTDTQYF	TGCGCCAGCAGCCAAGATAGCGGGGGCACAGATACGCAGTATTTT
TRBV27	TRBJ1-5	.	TRBD1	CASRVTGGAVQPQHF	TGTGCCAGCAGGGTAACAGGGGGCGCGGTGCAGCCCCAGCATTTT
TRBV29-1	TRBJ1-2	.	TRBD1	CSAYSDRVFGYTF	TGCAGCGCCTACTCGGACAGGGTGTTTGGCTACACCTTC
TRBV27	TRBJ1-1	.	.	CASSTRPVPDTEAFF	TGTGCCAGCAGTACTAGACCCGTTCCGGACACTGAAGCTTTCTTT
TRBV5-1	TRBJ1-1	once	TRBD1	CASFPGTVNTEAFF	TGCGCCAGCTTCCCCGGGACAGTGAACACTGAAGCTTTCTTT
TRBV6-5	TRBJ2-1	once	.	CASSRAYNEQFF	TGTGCCAGCAGTAGAGCCTACAATGAGCAGTTCTTC
TRBV10-3	TRBJ1-4	.	.	CAISGAPPADNEKLFF	TGTGCCATCAGCGGAGCCCCTCCGGCGGATAATGAAAAACTGTTTTTT
TRBV9	TRBJ2-5	.	.	CASSVATGTPGAQETQYF	TGTGCCAGCAGCGTAGCTACCGGAACCCCAGGGGCACAAGAGACCCAGTACTTC
TRBV5-1	TRBJ1-2	.	.	CASSTDNNGYTF	TGCGCCAGCAGCACCGACAATAATGGCTACACCTTC
TRBV19	TRBJ2-2	.	TRBD2	CASSSGSITTGELFF	TGTGCCAGTAGTAGCGGGAGTATAACCACCGGGGAGCTGTTTTTT
TRBV10-3	TRBJ2-3	.	TRBD2	CAISESTGGASSTQYF	TGTGCCATCAGTGAGTCCACGGGGGGGGCCTCAAGTACGCAGTATTTT
TRBV2	TRBJ2-2	once	TRBD1	CASSWDSNTNTGELFF	TGTGCCAGCAGTTGGGACAGCAATACGAACACCGGGGAGCTGTTTTTT
TRBV7-2	TRBJ2-2	.	TRBD2	CASSFPPKLAGRNTGELFF	TGTGCCAGCAGCTTCCCCCCTAAACTAGCGGGGCGGAACACCGGGGAGCTGTTTTTT
TRBV7-2	TRBJ2-5	.	.	CASSLVARSQETQYF	TGTGCCAGCAGCTTAGTCGCCAGATCCCAAGAGACCCAGTACTTC
TRBV19	TRBJ1-1	.	.	CASSIGAGVDTEAFF	TGTGCCAGTAGTATCGGTGCGGGGGTGGACACTGAAGCTTTCTTT
TRBV6-5	TRBJ2-3	.	.	CASSYKDTQYF	TGTGCCAGCAGTTATAAAGATACGCAGTATTTT
TRBV7-8	TRBJ2-1	once	TRBD2	CASSTRTSGRAGEQFF	TGTGCCAGCAGCACGCGGACTAGCGGGAGGGCCGGTGAGCAGTTCTTC